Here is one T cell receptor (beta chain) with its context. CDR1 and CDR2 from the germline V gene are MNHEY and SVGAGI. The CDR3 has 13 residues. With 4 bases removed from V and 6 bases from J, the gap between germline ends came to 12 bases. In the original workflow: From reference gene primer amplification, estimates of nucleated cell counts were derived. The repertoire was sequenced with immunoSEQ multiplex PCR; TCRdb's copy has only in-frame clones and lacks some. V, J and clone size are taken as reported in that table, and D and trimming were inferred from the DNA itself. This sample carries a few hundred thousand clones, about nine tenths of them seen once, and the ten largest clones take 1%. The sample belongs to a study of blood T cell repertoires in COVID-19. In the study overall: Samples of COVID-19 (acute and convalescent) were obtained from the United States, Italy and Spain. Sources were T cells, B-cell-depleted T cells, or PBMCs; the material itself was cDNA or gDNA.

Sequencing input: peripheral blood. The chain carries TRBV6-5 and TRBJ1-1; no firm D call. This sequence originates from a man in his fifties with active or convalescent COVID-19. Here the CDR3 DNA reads TGTGCCAGCAGTTCCATTCGGAGCTCTGAAGCTTTCTTT. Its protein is CASSSIRSSEAFF.